The 11 T cell receptor beta chains listed next were all sequenced from one sample in a study of PD-1 and CTLA-4 blockade in melanoma. Sequencing used immunoSEQ multiplex PCR; TCRdb keeps in-frame clones, though not all of them. The sample includes about 31,000 clones, around 90% of them seen just once. Sample: CD8+ T cells from peripheral blood, taken from a patient given anti-PD-1 treatment. These receptor sequences come from a human donor with melanoma.

J is TRBJ2-7 and V is TRBV30; perhaps TRBD2 as D (6 bases). This CDR3 contains 12 residues. V was shortened by 0 bases and J by 7 bases, with 10 bases between the two germline ends. Germline loops: CDR1 GTSNPN, CDR2 SVGIG (reference sequence). The CDR3 sequence is CAWSVWGGEQYF. The DNA for the CDR3 is TGTGCCTGGAGTGTATGGGGAGGTGAGCAGTACTTC.

The chain links TRBV11-2 to TRBJ1-4; 9 bases align to TRBD1. CDR1 is SGHAT, CDR2 FQNNGV, per germline. Trimming at V came to 3 bases and at J to 4 bases, leaving 6 bases not matched to a gene. The CDR3 is made up of 16 amino acids. The CDR3 sequence: CASSFTGTGFNEKLFF. The CDR3 DNA reads TGTGCCAGCAGCTTCACCGGGACAGGGTTTAATGAAAAACTGTTTTTT.

J is TRBJ2-1 and V is TRBV13; D gene ambiguous. The CDR3 extends over 12 amino acids. V lost 5 bases and J 8 bases, leaving 10 bases between the germline ends. Per the germline V gene, CDR1 is PRHDT and CDR2 is FYEKMQ (reference sequence). CDR3 protein: CASSPVIHEQFF. In nucleotides, the CDR3 is TGTGCCAGCAGCCCCGTGATCCATGAGCAGTTCTTC.

This chain uses TRBV19 with TRBJ1-1; 7 nucleotides agree with TRBD1. Germline V gives CDR1 LNHDA, CDR2 SQIVND (reference sequence). Trimming at V came to 5 bases and at J to 1 base, leaving 7 bases not matched to a gene. The CDR3 runs 15 residues. Written as DNA, the CDR3 is TGTGCCAGTAGTTCAGGGGGACTCACGAACACTGAAGCTTTCTTT. Amino acid sequence: CASSSGGLTNTEAFF.

The chain employs TRBV27 and TRBJ2-7, with TRBD1 matching 7 bases. Trimming took 4 bases from V and 2 from J; bases not matched to a gene: 5. Germline V gene sequence: CDR1 MNHEY, CDR2 SMNVEV (reference sequence). The CDR3 covers 14 residues. Here the CDR3 DNA reads TGTGCCAGCAGTTCACAGACAGGGACCTACGAGCAGTACTTC. This encodes CASSSQTGTYEQYF.

The chain joins TRBV19 to TRBJ2-1, with TRBD2 matching 14 bases. Germline CDR1 reads LNHDA; CDR2 reads SQIVND (reference sequence). Trimming cost V 3 bases and J 9 bases; bases outside gene matches: 4. CDR3 length: 15 residues. Written as DNA, the CDR3 is TGTGCCAGTAGTATGGGGACTAGCGGGAGTGGTGAGCAGTTCTTC. This codes for CASSMGTSGSGEQFF.

This chain joins TRBV15 and TRBJ1-5; TRBD1 agrees at 7 bases. The trim removed 3 bases at V and 10 bases at J, leaving 9 bases unmatched. The CDR3 spans 14 residues. Looked up from germline, CDR1 is LNHNV and CDR2 is YYDKDF (reference sequence). Written as DNA, the CDR3 is TGTGCCACCAGCAGCACAGGGGACTTTCCCCCCCAGCATTTT. It specifies CATSSTGDFPPQHF.

This chain links TRBV5-1 with TRBJ1-2; possibly TRBD1 for D (6 bases). Germline assignment: CDR1 SGHRS and CDR2 YFSETQ. Trimming stripped 0 bases from V and 7 bases from J, with 25 bases between. The CDR3 has 18 amino acids. CDR3 nucleotides: TGCGCCAGCAGCTTGGAGGTCGGGGAGGGGGGACCCTTCTCTGGCTACACCTTC. Residues: CASSLEVGEGGPFSGYTF.

The chain couples TRBV5-6 to TRBJ1-5; 10 bases align to TRBD1. The germline V gene has CDR1 SGHDT and CDR2 YYEEEE. The J segment lost 0 bases and the V segment lost 4 bases, leaving 4 bases of the junction unmatched. The CDR3 runs to 16 residues. The CDR3 DNA reads TGTGCCAGCAGCAGAGGGACAGGGGATAGCAATCAGCCCCAGCATTTT. Translation: CASSRGTGDSNQPQHF. The full variable domain, in which reference TRBV5-6 and TRBJ1-5 provide the parts outside the CDR3, is DAGVTQSPTHLIKTRGQQVTLRCSPKSGHDTVSWYQQALGQGPQFIFQYYEEEERQRGNFPDRFSGHQFPNYSSELNVNALLLGDSALYLCASSRGTGDSNQPQHFGDGTRLSIL.

V usage is TRBV30 and J usage is TRBJ2-7, with D tentatively TRBD1 (5 bases). There are 13 residues in the CDR3. Germline V lookup: CDR1 GTSNPN, CDR2 SVGIG (reference sequence). V was cut by 2 bases and J by 0 bases, with 8 bases left in between. The CDR3 loop reads CAWSSGNSYEQYF. Written as DNA, the CDR3 is TGTGCCTGGAGTTCAGGGAACTCCTACGAGCAGTACTTC.

The chain is built from TRBV7-3 and TRBJ2-1, with TRBD2 identical over 7 bases. V was pared by 2 bases and J by 0 bases, with 4 bases of the junction left unmatched. Germline loops: CDR1 SGHTA, CDR2 FQGTGA. The CDR3 totals 16 residues. CDR3 DNA sequence: TGTGCCAGCAGCTTATCCGGCGGGAGCTCCTACAATGAGCAGTTCTTC. Translating gives CASSLSGGSSYNEQFF. Complete variable domain (other parts from reference TRBV7-3 and TRBJ2-1): GAGVSQTPSNKVTEKGKYVELRCDPISGHTALYWYRQSLGQGPEFLIYFQGTGAADDSGLPNDRFFAVRPEGSVSTLKIQRTERGDSAVYLCASSLSGGSSYNEQFFGPGTRLTVL.